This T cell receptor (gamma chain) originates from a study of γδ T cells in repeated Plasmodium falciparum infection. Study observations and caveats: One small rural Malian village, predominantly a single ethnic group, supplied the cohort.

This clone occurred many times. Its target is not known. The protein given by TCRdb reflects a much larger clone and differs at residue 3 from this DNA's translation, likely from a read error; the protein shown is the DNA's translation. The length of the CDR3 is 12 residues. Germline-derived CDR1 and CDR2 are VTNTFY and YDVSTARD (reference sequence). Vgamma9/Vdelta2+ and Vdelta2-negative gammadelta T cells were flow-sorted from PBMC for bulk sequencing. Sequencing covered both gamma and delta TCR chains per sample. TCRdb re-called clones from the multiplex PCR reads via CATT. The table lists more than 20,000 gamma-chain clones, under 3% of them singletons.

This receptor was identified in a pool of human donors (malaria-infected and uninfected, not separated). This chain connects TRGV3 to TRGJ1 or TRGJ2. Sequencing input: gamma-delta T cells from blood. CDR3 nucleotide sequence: TGTGCCGCCTGGGACAGGCACTATAAGAAACTCTTT. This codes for CAAWDRHYKKLF.